This T cell receptor beta chain stems from a study of post-analysis software for immune sequencing data. General study results and limits: Versus controls, multiple sclerosis patients showed significantly lower diversity (normalized Chao1).

Worth noting for this clonotype: As yet, its antigen is unknown.

The library was made from cDNA and included unique molecular identifiers. Using its own MiXCR run on the PCR reads, TCRdb lists one record per CDR3 protein. The sample has 740,000 or so distinct CDR3 sequences, around 50% seen once. This TCR derives from a girl aged 5-17 years with multiple sclerosis. Sequences were obtained from blood.

CDR3 protein: CASSLGLAGYSSYEQYF. CDR3 sequence (DNA): TGTGCCAGCAGTTTAGGGCTAGCGGGATATAGCTCCTACGAGCAGTACTTC. This chain uses TRBV28 with TRBJ2-7, with TRBD2 matching 9 bases. The CDR3 is made up of 17 amino acids. The trim removed 2 bases at V and 0 bases at J, leaving 8 bases unmatched. Germline V gene lookup returns CDR1 MDHEN and CDR2 SYDVKM.